The 14 T cell receptor beta chains in this list originate from one sample, sequenced in a study of blood T cell repertoires in COVID-19. Only in-frame clones appear in the TCRdb table, and some are missing; sequencing was by immunoSEQ multiplex PCR. The repertoire holds around 300,000 clones, with approximately 85% as singletons. Sequences were obtained from peripheral blood. These receptors were collected from an older woman with acute or convalescent COVID-19.

The chain joins TRBV27 to TRBJ2-5; TRBD2 aligns across 7 bases. CDR1 is MNHEY, CDR2 SMNVEV, per germline (reference sequence). The CDR3 totals 18 residues. Unmatched junction bases numbered 15, after V lost 3 bases and J lost 2 bases. The CDR3 nucleotides are TGTGCCAGCAGTTTTGGAGGGGTGAGGGCGGGGGTTCAAGAGACCCAGTACTTC. Translated, it gives CASSFGGVRAGVQETQYF.

The chain employs TRBV2 and TRBJ1-1; tentative D call: TRBD1 (5 bases). Germline V lookup: CDR1 SNHLY, CDR2 FYNNEI. V shed 6 bases and J shed 6 bases, with 11 bases lying between them. This CDR3 has 12 residues. The DNA of the CDR3 is TGTGCCAGCAGAGCGACAGTCGCTGAAGCTTTCTTT. It specifies CASRATVAEAFF.

This clone was observed a handful of times. The chain uses TRBV7-9 and TRBJ2-7; TRBD1 might be the D (6 bases). This CDR3 contains 13 residues. Germline CDR1 reads SEHNR; CDR2 reads FQNEAQ (reference sequence). V lost 6 bases and J lost 5, with 14 bases in between. The CDR3 reads CASSSQGRDEQYF. For the CDR3, the DNA is TGTGCCAGCAGTTCACAGGGTCGGGACGAGCAGTACTTC.

The rearrangement joins TRBV18 to TRBJ2-3; 15 bases are shared with TRBD2. V shed 0 bases and J 1 base; nucleotides not matched to a gene: 5. The CDR3 is 19 amino acids. Germline CDR1 and CDR2: KGHSH and LQKENI. CDR3 protein: CASSPPGTSGGSGTDTQYF. As DNA, the CDR3 is TGTGCCAGCTCACCACCGGGGACTAGCGGGGGGTCCGGCACAGATACGCAGTATTTT. Full variable domain (missing parts from reference TRBV18 and TRBJ2-3): NAGVMQNPRHLVRRRGQEARLRCSPMKGHSHVYWYRQLPEEGLKFMVYLQKENIIDESGMPKERFSAEFPKEGPSILRIQQVVRGDSAAYFCASSPPGTSGGSGTDTQYFGPGTRLTVL.

J is TRBJ2-7 and V is TRBV6-6, with a weak D call TRBD2 (6 bases). The CDR3 consists of 16 residues. Looked up from germline, CDR1 is MNHNY and CDR2 is SVGAGI (reference sequence). Trimming stripped 2 bases from V and 3 bases from J, with 17 bases between. The CDR3 bases are TGTGCCAGCAGTTACGGTGGTCGGGGAGGTTACTACGAGCAGTACTTC. It specifies CASSYGGRGGYYEQYF.

The J gene is TRBJ2-2, the V gene TRBV11-2; 8 bases map to TRBD2. This CDR3 is 14 amino acids long. Trimming took 5 bases from V and 9 from J; bases not matched to a gene: 8. The germline V gene has CDR1 SGHAT and CDR2 FQNNGV. In nucleotides, the CDR3 is TGTGCCAGCAGCCCCGGCCGGGGGGGCCGGGAGCTGTTTTTT. This encodes CASSPGRGGRELFF.

V is TRBV3-1 (or the pseudogene TRBV3-2) and J is TRBJ1-1, with D perhaps TRBD1 (6 bases). V was shortened by 2 bases and J by 7 bases, with 14 bases between the two germline ends. Germline-derived CDR1 and CDR2 are LGHDT and YNNKEL (reference sequence). The CDR3 sequence is 14 residues long. Here the CDR3 DNA reads TGTGCCAGCAGCCAAACAGGGAATCGGGATGAAGCTTTCTTT. Its protein product is CASSQTGNRDEAFF.

V gene TRBV27 combines with J gene TRBJ1-3; D is ambiguous. CDR1 and CDR2 from the germline V gene are MNHEY and SMNVEV (reference sequence). V was pared by 3 bases and J by 4 bases, with 10 bases between. The CDR3 has 14 amino acids. CDR3 in DNA: TGTGCCAGCAGTTTCCTTGGAGGGGGAAACACCATATATTTT. Translation gives CASSFLGGGNTIYF.

The chain employs TRBV19 and TRBJ2-1; no clear D. V shed 9 bases and J shed 15 bases, with 18 bases lying between them. This CDR3 has 11 amino acids. Germline loops: CDR1 LNHDA, CDR2 SQIVND (reference sequence). The CDR3 here is CARSKPGSLFF. As DNA, the CDR3 is TGTGCCAGAAGCAAGCCGGGTAGCCTGTTCTTC.

The chain has TRBV4-1 and TRBJ2-4; maybe TRBD1 (6 bases). The CDR3 length is 16 residues. The germline V and J ends were trimmed by 4 bases and 9 bases, with 22 bases remaining between them. Germline-derived CDR1 and CDR2 are MGHRA and YSYEKL. CDR3 sequence reads: CASSPHDRSGRAIQYF. CDR3 bases: TGCGCCAGCAGCCCACATGACAGGTCTGGGCGTGCCATTCAGTACTTC.

CDR3 loop: CASSFFGLSGEQYF. CDR3 nucleotides: TGTGCCAGCAGCTTTTTTGGACTATCTGGAGAGCAGTACTTC. The rearrangement joins TRBV7-9 to TRBJ2-7; weak D call: TRBD2 (6 bases). This CDR3 is built from 14 residues. The V and J ends lost 3 bases and 7 bases respectively, with 16 bases between them. Germline loops: CDR1 SEHNR, CDR2 FQNEAQ (reference sequence).

The rearrangement uses TRBV5-1 and TRBJ2-3, with 10 bases lining up with TRBD2. The junction had 8 bases not matched to a gene; V was cut back by 3 bases and J by 4 bases. The CDR3 contains 16 residues. The germline V gene encodes CDR1 SGHRS and CDR2 YFSETQ. For the CDR3, the DNA is TGCGCCAGCAGCTCTGGAGGGCTAGCGGGGGCAGATACGCAGTATTTT. This codes for CASSSGGLAGADTQYF.

The rearrangement uses TRBV2 and TRBJ2-1, with 7 bases aligning to TRBD2. This CDR3 contains 12 residues. The junction had 6 bases not matched to a gene; V was cut back by 7 bases and J by 9 bases. Germline values: CDR1 SNHLY, CDR2 FYNNEI. The CDR3 loop is CASKLANLEQFF. The CDR3, as DNA: TGTGCCAGCAAACTAGCGAACCTTGAGCAGTTCTTC.

The chain combines TRBV5-6 with TRBJ1-2; D remains ambiguous. Germline V CDR1 and CDR2: SGHDT, YYEEEE. CDR3 length: 17 amino acids. V was trimmed by 2 bases and J by 4 bases, leaving 21 bases between them. CDR3 region: CASSFPQMTGNTYGYTF. CDR3 in DNA: TGTGCCAGCAGCTTCCCCCAAATGACCGGGAATACCTATGGCTACACCTTC. The full variable domain, completed using reference TRBV5-6 and TRBJ1-2, is DAGVTQSPTHLIKTRGQQVTLRCSPKSGHDTVSWYQQALGQGPQFIFQYYEEEERQRGNFPDRFSGHQFPNYSSELNVNALLLGDSALYLCASSFPQMTGNTYGYTFGSGTRLTVV.